A single sample gave rise to the 19 T cell receptor beta chains below, sequenced in a study of T-cell reconstitution after alpha-beta-depleted transplantation in children. Preparation of the TCRbeta library involved a method that used unique molecular identifiers. TCRdb fed the PCR reads into MiXCR, producing one record per CDR3 protein. This sample has around 600,000 distinct CDR3 sequences, with 20% to 25% found just once. The material was PBMCs, mostly from graft donor cells, obtained 360 days after TCRalphabeta/CD19-depleted stem cell transplant. The origin of the receptors is a boy under two years old who had a stem cell transplant for acute myeloid leukemia, so the T cells may come from the graft donor.

A few counts support this clonotype. V gene TRBV5-1 combines with J gene TRBJ1-1, with D perhaps matching TRBD1 (5 bases). This CDR3 region has 14 residues. From germline, CDR1 is SGHRS and CDR2 YFSETQ. Trimming shortened V by 0 bases and J by 6 bases, and 12 bases separated the two germline ends. In DNA, the CDR3 is TGCGCCAGCAGCTTGGAAGGGGAACAGGCTGAAGCTTTCTTT. This encodes CASSLEGEQAEAFF.

This clonotype was detected many times. This chain uses TRBV7-8 with TRBJ2-3; 7 nucleotides align to TRBD2. V lost 2 bases to trimming and J lost 6 bases; unmatched junction nucleotides: 11. The CDR3 length is 16 residues. Germline V lookup: CDR1 SGHVS, CDR2 FQNEAQ. The CDR3 nucleotides are TGTGCCAGCAGCTTAAGGTTCGGGGGGTTCTTGGATACGCAGTATTTT. Translated, it gives CASSLRFGGFLDTQYF.

This clonotype was counted a few times. The chain couples TRBV15 to TRBJ2-5, with no clear D. The germline V gene has CDR1 LNHNV and CDR2 YYDKDF (reference sequence). Trimming stripped 0 bases from V and 5 bases from J, with 7 bases between. CDR3 size: 13 residues. The CDR3 DNA follows: TGTGCCACCAGCAGAGATAATGTGGAGACCCAGTACTTC. This gives the protein CATSRDNVETQYF.

This clonotype was counted only a few times. V gene TRBV10-3 combines with J gene TRBJ2-1, with TRBD2 as a possible D gene (7 bases). This CDR3 is 13 amino acids long. V gave up 6 bases and J gave up 9 bases, with 15 bases separating them. The germline V gene has CDR1 ENHRY and CDR2 SYGVKD. DNA of the CDR3: TGTGCCATCAGGCCCGGGGGGCCAGGTGAGCAGTTCTTC. As protein: CAIRPGGPGEQFF.

This clonotype was counted many times. The rearrangement uses TRBV6-5 and TRBJ2-5; the D is unclear. Deletions cut 7 bases from V and 5 bases from J, with 8 bases between. The germline V gene encodes CDR1 MNHEY and CDR2 SVGAGI. This CDR3 comprises 11 residues. The CDR3 nucleotides read TGTGCCAGCACCCATGGGGAGACCCAGTACTTC. Its protein product is CASTHGETQYF.

For this clonotype: Just one base apart from a much larger clone, this may be a read error. J is TRBJ1-3 and V is TRBV29-1; D may be TRBD1 (5 bases). Germline CDR1 is SQVTM and CDR2 is ANQGSEA. CDR3 size: 13 residues. CDR3 nucleotides: TGCAGCGTCCAGGGTGTCTCTGGAAACACCATAGATTTT. Residues: CSVQGVSGNTIDF.

As concerns this clonotype: At one of its ends the junction is not consistent with the germline gene, which may arise from a read error. The chain carries TRBV4-3 and TRBJ2-1, with 12 bases that match TRBD1. The germline V gene encodes CDR1 LGHNA and CDR2 YSLEER. The CDR3 loop spans 15 amino acids. In DNA form, the CDR3 reads TGCGCCAGCGGCCACATAGGGACAGGGGGCGATGAGCAGTTCTTC. Translated: CASGHIGTGGDEQFF.

This clonotype was counted many times. V and J are TRBV5-1 and TRBJ1-2; the D is unclear. The CDR3 runs 14 residues. The V gene lost 3 bases and the J gene lost 3 bases, with 12 bases spanning the gap. Germline assignment: CDR1 SGHRS and CDR2 YFSETQ. The CDR3 nucleotides are TGCGCCAGCAGCTCCCAGTCCGGGGACTATGGCTACACCTTC. Protein: CASSSQSGDYGYTF.

The sample holds many counts of this clonotype. This sequence joins TRBV2 and TRBJ2-2; a weak D match, TRBD1 (6 bases). Trimming stripped 4 bases from V and 7 bases from J, with 7 bases between. The CDR3 contains 12 residues. Germline CDR1 SNHLY, CDR2 FYNNEI. The CDR3 coding sequence is TGTGCCAGCAGTGCAGGGGTCGGGGAGCTGTTTTTT. As protein: CASSAGVGELFF.

This clonotype was detected a few times. The chain has TRBV7-2 and TRBJ1-2; no reliable D call. Germline lookup yields CDR1 SGHTA and CDR2 FQGNSA. The CDR3 is 15 residues long. V was pared by 1 base and J by 0 bases, with 9 bases between. The CDR3 sequence: CASSLDKNTNYGYTF. For the CDR3, the DNA is TGTGCCAGCAGCTTAGATAAGAATACTAACTATGGCTACACCTTC.

In its sample, this clonotype was seen many times. V gene TRBV11-2 combines with J gene TRBJ1-2; D gene uncertain. The V end lost 1 base, the J end lost 5 bases, and 8 bases lay between the germline ends. The CDR3 extends over 13 amino acids. Germline values: CDR1 SGHAT, CDR2 FQNNGV. DNA of the CDR3: TGTGCCAGCAGCTTAGTCGAGGAATATGGCTACACCTTC. It encodes CASSLVEEYGYTF.

This clonotype came up many times. V gene TRBV5-1 combines with J gene TRBJ1-1; D not certain. Trimming stripped 5 bases from V and 1 base from J, with 6 bases between. This CDR3 is built from 12 residues. Germline CDR1 SGHRS, CDR2 YFSETQ. Here the CDR3 DNA reads TGCGCCAGCAGACAGACGAACACTGAAGCTTTCTTT. Its protein is CASRQTNTEAFF.

This clonotype was seen only a few times. The chain employs TRBV12-3 or TRBV12-4 and TRBJ1-1; D gene unclear. V was pared by 3 bases and J by 9 bases, with 14 bases between. The CDR3 contains 13 residues. CDR3: CASSLSAADQAFF. The CDR3 DNA reads TGTGCCAGCAGTTTGTCGGCAGCGGATCAAGCTTTCTTT.

There are a few counts of this clonotype. The chain has TRBV7-2 and TRBJ2-7; perhaps TRBD1 as D (5 bases). The CDR3 contains 13 residues. V shed 2 bases and J shed 7 bases, with 12 bases lying between them. Germline V gene sequence: CDR1 SGHTA, CDR2 FQGNSA. CDR3 DNA: TGTGCCAGCAGCTTATTCCCAGGGTGGGAGCAGTACTTC. Its translation is CASSLFPGWEQYF.

The chain has TRBV28 and TRBJ2-1; TRBD1 matches at 9 bases. The CDR3 totals 18 residues. Germline V gives CDR1 MDHEN, CDR2 SYDVKM. V shed 7 bases and J 3 bases; nucleotides not matched to a gene: 16. The CDR3 protein is CASNSGTGIKRRYNEQFF. CDR3 in DNA: TGTGCCAGCAACTCCGGGACAGGGATCAAACGACGCTACAATGAGCAGTTCTTC.

This clonotype was seen ten or more times. The gene calls are TRBV5-1 and TRBJ2-5, with 9 nucleotides matching TRBD1. The CDR3 length is 16 residues. V was pared by 1 base and J by 2 bases, with 6 bases of the junction left unmatched. The germline gives CDR1 SGHRS, CDR2 YFSETQ. The CDR3: CASSLSADRGQETQYF. The CDR3 DNA follows: TGCGCCAGCAGCTTGTCGGCCGACAGGGGGCAAGAGACCCAGTACTTC.

Of note for this clonotype: This may come from a read error, since a much larger clone is one base off. The CDR3 reads CASSSLAQETQYF. As DNA, the CDR3 is TGTGCCAGCAGTTCACTAGCCCAAGAGACCCAGTACTTC. V gene TRBV12-3 or TRBV12-4 combines with J gene TRBJ2-5; possibly TRBD2 for D (6 bases). CDR3 length: 13 amino acids. V lost 4 bases and J 1 base, leaving 7 bases between the germline ends.

The CDR3 is CASSIGAPNSVPLEAFF. Here the CDR3 DNA reads TGCGCCAGCAGCATTGGGGCCCCCAACAGCGTCCCCCTTGAAGCTTTCTTT. V usage is TRBV5-1 and J usage is TRBJ1-1, with a tentative D call TRBD1 (5 bases). This CDR3 spans 17 amino acids. The germline V gene encodes CDR1 SGHRS and CDR2 YFSETQ. Deletions cut 4 bases from V and 7 bases from J, with 26 bases between.

In its sample, this clonotype was seen many times. V is TRBV21-1 and J is TRBJ1-1; the DNA was not used to check the table's D call, TRBD1. TRBV21-1 is labeled a pseudogene. The length of the CDR3 is 15 residues. The CDR3 DNA reads TGTGCCAGCAACCTGGCGGGGGGCTCCCACACTGAAGCTTTCTTT. This codes for CASNLAGGSHTEAFF.